A selection of T cell receptor beta chains follows, all from one sample in a study of blood T cell repertoires in COVID-19. Assay used: immunoSEQ multiplex PCR; TCRdb lists only in-frame clones, some missing. The table has 150,000 to 200,000 clones, around two thirds seen once. Sample: peripheral blood. Every receptor here comes from a woman aged 80 or older with acute or convalescent COVID-19. Both conserved end residues are part of each CDR3. A D gene is named only where the DNA matches it firmly. Size is omitted from some rows. Given values are once, few, many or a class for expanded clones.

J gene | V gene | clone size | D gene | CDR3 DNA | CDR3 protein
TRBJ2-5 | TRBV5-1 | NA | NA | TGCGCCAGCAGCTGGAGACTATCCCAAGAGACCCAGTACTTC | CASSWRLSQETQYF
TRBJ1-3 | TRBV15 | once | NA | TGTGCCACCAGCAGAGATAAAGGACTGGGCTTAGCCACCATATATTTT | CATSRDKGLGLATIYF
TRBJ1-1 | TRBV19 | few | NA | TGTGCCAGTAGTATCCGGACAGCCGAAGCTTTCTTT | CASSIRTAEAFF
TRBJ2-5 | TRBV30 | NA | NA | TGTGCCTGGAGTACGACAGCTCAAGAGACCCAGTACTTC | CAWSTTAQETQYF
TRBJ2-7 | TRBV6-5 | NA | NA | TGTGCCAGCAGTTTAAATAGGGACTGGGACTCGCAGCAGTACTTC | CASSLNRDWDSQQYF
TRBJ2-3 | TRBV19 | NA | NA | TGTGCCAGTAGTATTTTATGGGCTCGCACAGATACGCAGTATTTT | CASSILWARTDTQYF
TRBJ2-2 | TRBV9 | NA | TRBD2 | TGTGCCAGCAGCGTAGGACTAGCGGGAGTCAACACCGGGGAGCTGTTTTTT | CASSVGLAGVNTGELFF
TRBJ1-5 | TRBV6-5 | NA | TRBD1 | TGTGCCAGCACTCCACAGGGGTATAATCAGCCCCAGCATTTT | CASTPQGYNQPQHF
TRBJ2-1 | TRBV5-1 | few | NA | TGCGCCAGCAGCTTGGGGGGCGGGACTCAGAGCTCCTACAATGAGCAGTTCTTC | CASSLGGGTQSSYNEQFF
TRBJ2-7 | TRBV28 | few | TRBD1 | TGTGCCAGTGGGACAGGGAATTACGAGCAGTACTTC | CASGTGNYEQYF
TRBJ1-1 | TRBV9 | few | NA | TGTGCCAGCAGCGTCACGGGCCAGGAGGGGGCTTTCTTT | CASSVTGQEGAFF
TRBJ1-6 | TRBV27 | NA | NA | TGTGCCAGCAGTTGGGATGCAGGGAGGGGGTATAATTCACCCCTCCACTTT | CASSWDAGRGYNSPLHF
TRBJ1-1 | TRBV2 | many | NA | TGTGCCAGCAGTGGATTCGGAGGGAACACTGAAGCTTTCTTT | CASSGFGGNTEAFF
TRBJ1-4 | TRBV28 | few | TRBD1 | TGTGCCAGCAGTCCCGGACAGGGTTGGGGGGGAAGTGAAAAACTGTTTTTT | CASSPGQGWGGSEKLFF
TRBJ2-1 | TRBV7-8 | NA | TRBD2 | TGTGCCAGCAGCTGGACTAGCGGTCGGTTGGGGAGGCAGTTCTTC | CASSWTSGRLGRQFF